The rows below give T cell receptor beta chains drawn from one sample of a study of early T cells in non-severe SARS-CoV-2 infection. TCRdb analysed the 5' RACE reads with MiXCR anew, one entry per CDR3 protein. The sample carries about 89,000 distinct CDR3 sequences, 16% recorded once. The sequences come from whole blood, collected at baseline. All receptors derive from an adult who was a healthcare worker with PCR-confirmed SARS-CoV-2 infection or an uninfected control (not recorded which). Each CDR3 is given with its conserved first and last residue. D genes are given only for firm matches. Clone size is given for some rows only: seen once, a few or many times, or a class if the clone is expanded.

CDR3,DNA,size,J,D,V
CSAKQAGTTVQETQYF,TGCAGTGCTAAGCAAGCTGGGACTACCGTCCAAGAGACCCAGTACTTC,few,TRBJ2-5,TRBD2,TRBV20-1
CSVSLGNYGYTF,TGCAGCGTTAGTTTGGGGAACTATGGCTACACCTTC,few,TRBJ1-2,.,TRBV29-1
CSASSLAGGSDTQYF,TGCAGTGCTAGTTCCCTAGCGGGAGGGAGTGATACGCAGTATTTT,.,TRBJ2-3,TRBD2,TRBV20-1
CASSFRDTGELFF,TGTGCCAGCAGCTTCCGGGACACCGGGGAGCTGTTTTTT,few,TRBJ2-2,.,TRBV3-1
CASITGGTYNEQFF,TGTGCCAGTATTACCGGGGGGACCTACAATGAGCAGTTCTTC,.,TRBJ2-1,TRBD2,TRBV28
CASSLERGTYEQYF,TGTGCCAGCAGCTTAGAGAGGGGCACCTACGAGCAGTACTTC,.,TRBJ2-7,.,TRBV11-2
CSARIVGEQFF,TGCAGTGCTAGAATTGTGGGGGAGCAGTTCTTC,.,TRBJ2-1,.,TRBV20-1
CASSPTGDGNAGELFF,TGTGCCAGCAGTCCAACAGGGGATGGGAACGCCGGGGAGCTGTTTTTT,few,TRBJ2-2,TRBD1,TRBV2
CASSMFRGPYGYTF,TGTGCCAGCAGTATGTTCAGGGGGCCCTATGGCTACACCTTC,.,TRBJ1-2,TRBD1,TRBV28
CASSKAVGTGAADTQYF,.,.,TRBJ2-3,.,TRBV21-1
CASSPQQAGQVALHF,TGTGCCAGCAGTCCACAACAAGCAGGACAGGTTGCCCTCCACTTT,few,TRBJ1-6,TRBD1,TRBV27
CASSLGTRYTGELFF,TGCGCCAGCAGCTTGGGGACTAGGTACACCGGGGAGCTGTTTTTT,few,TRBJ2-2,TRBD2,TRBV5-1
CASSLEGGSGNEQFF,TGTGCCAGCAGCTTGGAGGGAGGATCGGGCAATGAGCAGTTCTTC,.,TRBJ2-1,.,TRBV11-1
CASSPRGGLRYNEQFF,TGTGCCAGCAGCCCCCGGGGGGGACTACGGTACAATGAGCAGTTCTTC,.,TRBJ2-1,TRBD2,TRBV7-9
CASRGGGEYYGYTF,TGTGCCAGCAGGGGGGGAGGGGAATACTATGGCTACACCTTC,few,TRBJ1-2,.,TRBV28
CASSPDRRVGLAKNIQYF,TGTGCCAGCAGCCCGGACAGGCGGGTTGGTCTAGCCAAAAACATTCAGTACTTC,many,TRBJ2-4,TRBD1,TRBV7-9
CASSRLPGRYATNEKLFF,TGTGCCAGCAGCCGGCTCCCCGGGAGGTACGCAACTAATGAAAAACTGTTTTTT,few,TRBJ1-4,.,TRBV5-6
CASSPGSTSHYEQYF,TGTGCCAGCTCACCAGGCTCGACTAGCCACTACGAGCAGTACTTC,.,TRBJ2-7,TRBD2,TRBV18
CSAGEAPLGEQYF,TGCAGTGCTGGAGAGGCACCGTTGGGCGAGCAGTACTTC,.,TRBJ2-7,.,TRBV20-1
CASSRDGTEAFF,TGTGCCAGCAGCCGGGATGGCACTGAAGCTTTCTTT,few,TRBJ1-1,.,TRBV11-3
CATSQDRGGKLFF,TGTGCCACCAGCCAGGACAGGGGAGGAAAACTGTTTTTT,.,TRBJ1-4,TRBD1,TRBV15
CSATLGQGRNYGYTF,TGCAGTGCTACCCTGGGACAGGGGCGTAACTATGGCTACACCTTC,many,TRBJ1-2,TRBD1,TRBV20-1
CASSIMQGQTEAFF,TGTGCCAGCTCAATCATGCAGGGGCAAACTGAAGCTTTCTTT,few,TRBJ1-1,.,TRBV27
CASSLGLAWGTGELFF,TGTGCCAGCAGTTTAGGGCTCGCTTGGGGAACCGGGGAGCTGTTTTTT,few,TRBJ2-2,.,TRBV12-3/TRBV12-4
CASNLPGADTQYF,TGCGCCAGCAACCTTCCGGGAGCAGATACGCAGTATTTT,few,TRBJ2-3,.,TRBV10-2
CASSLMKGTGYTGELFF,TGTGCCAGCAGCTTAATGAAGGGGACAGGGTACACCGGGGAGCTGTTTTTT,.,TRBJ2-2,TRBD1,TRBV7-9
CSVEEKAGAHF,TGCAGCGTTGAAGAGAAGGCGGGTGCACACTTC,many,TRBJ2-1,.,TRBV29-1
CASSQAGKNEQFF,TGTGCCAGCAGCCAAGCGGGGAAAAATGAGCAGTTCTTC,.,TRBJ2-1,.,TRBV3-1
CASSSRSSASSNEQFF,TGTGCCAGCAGTTCGCGAAGTAGTGCGTCCTCCAATGAGCAGTTCTTC,.,TRBJ2-1,.,TRBV6-5
CATTGVGNTEAFF,TGTGCCACCACAGGGGTTGGGAACACTGAAGCTTTCTTT,.,TRBJ1-1,TRBD1,TRBV27
CASSEAGGAGELFF,TGTGCCAGCAGTGAAGCGGGAGGCGCCGGGGAGCTGTTTTTT,few,TRBJ2-2,TRBD2,TRBV6-4
CAIGDPGKKGNEQFF,TGTGCCATCGGGGATCCGGGAAAGAAAGGCAATGAGCAGTTCTTC,.,TRBJ2-1,.,TRBV10-3
CASSLLRETQYF,TGTGCCAGCAGCTTACTCCGAGAGACCCAGTACTTC,few,TRBJ2-5,.,TRBV7-2
CASSYLGRYNEQFF,TGTGCCAGCAGTTATCTCGGCCGTTACAATGAGCAGTTCTTC,few,TRBJ2-1,.,TRBV6-5
CASKGLAGASGANVLTF,TGTGCCAGCAAAGGACTAGCGGGGGCCTCTGGGGCCAACGTCCTGACTTTC,many,TRBJ2-6,TRBD2,TRBV6-2/TRBV6-3
CATSRDLYTSGVYEQYF,TGTGCCACCAGCAGAGATCTGTACACTAGCGGGGTCTACGAGCAGTACTTC,.,TRBJ2-7,TRBD2,TRBV15